This TCR beta chain was sequenced for a study of CD8+ T cells in alopecia areata. Reverse transcription of extracted RNA yielded cDNA, which provided the sequencing template. Profiling relied on immunoSEQ multiplex PCR, and the TCRdb table lists in-frame clones only, not all of them. This table holds 90,000 to 120,000 clones, 55% to 60% found once. General study findings and limits: Patients displayed less clarity in TCR sharing than mice, a finding possibly related to HLA.

To note about this clone: Its antigen is undetermined.

V lost 1 base, J lost 3 bases, and 8 bases lay in between. CDR1 and CDR2 (germline): SGHTA, FQGNSA. This CDR3 is built from 14 residues. J is TRBJ2-3 and V is TRBV7-2; D not certain. The receptor was isolated from a human donor with alopecia areata. Sequences were obtained from NKG2D-low CD8+ T cells sorted from blood. CDR3: CASSLVARTDTQYF. The DNA for the CDR3 is TGTGCCAGCAGCTTAGTGGCTAGAACAGATACGCAGTATTTT.